This paragraph covers one T cell receptor beta chain sequence. Its specificity is not known. V was clipped by 5 bases and J by 4 bases, with 18 bases between them. Germline V gene sequence: CDR1 MNHEY, CDR2 SMNVEV (reference sequence). This CDR3 is built from 16 residues. This entry belongs to a study of shared clonotypes between healthy human individuals. Overall study results and limits: Rarefaction showed sorted-subset sequencing was incomplete despite large depth. Sampling used blood alone; tissue repertoires probably differ. A handful of donors held about 4.5% of naive CD4 clonotypes in common.

Only CD45RO-negative cells positively selected for CCR7 counted as naive CD8 cells, so terminally differentiated effector memory CD45RA+ cells were excluded. There were only Caucasian adults among the donors, and all lived in Nashville, Tennessee. Method: immunoSEQ multiplex PCR; TCRdb's copy keeps in-frame clones and lacks some. The top ten hold 0.85% to 1.2% of the sample, which has millions of clones, roughly 95% seen once. This receptor was identified in a man aged 18 to 30 in good health. The chain uses TRBV27 and TRBJ1-5; D is ambiguous. Sequencing used naive CD8+ T cells sorted from blood. In DNA form, the CDR3 reads TGTGCCAGCAGTCCCCACCAAATTACAGCGAATCAGCCCCAGCATTTT. Protein product: CASSPHQITANQPQHF.